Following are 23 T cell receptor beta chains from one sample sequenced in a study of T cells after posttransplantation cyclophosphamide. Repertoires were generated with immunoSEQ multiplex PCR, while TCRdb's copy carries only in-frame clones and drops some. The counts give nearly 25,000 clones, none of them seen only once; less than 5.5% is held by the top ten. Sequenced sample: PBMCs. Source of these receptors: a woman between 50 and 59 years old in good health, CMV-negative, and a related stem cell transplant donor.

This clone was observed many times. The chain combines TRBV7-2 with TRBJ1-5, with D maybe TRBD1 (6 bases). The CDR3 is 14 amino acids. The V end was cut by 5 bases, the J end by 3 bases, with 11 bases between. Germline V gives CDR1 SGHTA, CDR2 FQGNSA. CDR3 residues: CASSPGQTNQPQHF. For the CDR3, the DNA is TGTGCCAGCAGCCCCGGACAGACCAATCAGCCCCAGCATTTT.

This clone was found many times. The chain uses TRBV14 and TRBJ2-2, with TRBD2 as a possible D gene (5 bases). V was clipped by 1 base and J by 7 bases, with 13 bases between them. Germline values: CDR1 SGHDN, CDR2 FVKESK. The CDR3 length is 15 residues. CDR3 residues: CASSQVGLAGGELFF. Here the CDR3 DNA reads TGTGCCAGCAGCCAAGTCGGGCTAGCTGGCGGGGAGCTGTTTTTT.

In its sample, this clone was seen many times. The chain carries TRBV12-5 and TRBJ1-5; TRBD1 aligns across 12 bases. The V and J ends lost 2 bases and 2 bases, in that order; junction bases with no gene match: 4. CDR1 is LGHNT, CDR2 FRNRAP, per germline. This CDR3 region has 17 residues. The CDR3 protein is CASGLWDRGLGNQPQHF. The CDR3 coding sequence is TGTGCTAGTGGTTTGTGGGACAGGGGGCTGGGCAATCAGCCCCAGCATTTT.

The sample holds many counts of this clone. The CDR3 spells CASSYPGQGLEEQYF. CDR3 sequence (DNA): TGTGCCAGCAGTTACCCGGGACAGGGGCTAGAAGAGCAGTACTTC. The chain couples TRBV6-6 to TRBJ2-7; TRBD1 aligns across 10 bases. The germline V gene has CDR1 MNHNY and CDR2 SVGAGI (reference sequence). V trimming: 2 bases; J trimming: 7 bases; junction bases outside the gene matches: 8. The length of the CDR3 is 15 residues.

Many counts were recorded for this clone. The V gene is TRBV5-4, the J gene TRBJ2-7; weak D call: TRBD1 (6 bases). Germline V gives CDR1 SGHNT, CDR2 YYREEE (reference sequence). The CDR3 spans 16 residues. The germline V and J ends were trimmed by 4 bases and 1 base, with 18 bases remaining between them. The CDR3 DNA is TGTGCCAGCAGCCTTGCAGGGGATCGAGCATCCTACGAGCAGTACTTC. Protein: CASSLAGDRASYEQYF.

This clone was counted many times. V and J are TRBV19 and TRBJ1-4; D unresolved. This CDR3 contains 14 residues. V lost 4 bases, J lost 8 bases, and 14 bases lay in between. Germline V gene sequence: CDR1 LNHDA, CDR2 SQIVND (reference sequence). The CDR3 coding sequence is TGTGCCAGTAGTACCCTTGAGGAATCGGAAAAACTGTTTTTT. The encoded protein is CASSTLEESEKLFF.

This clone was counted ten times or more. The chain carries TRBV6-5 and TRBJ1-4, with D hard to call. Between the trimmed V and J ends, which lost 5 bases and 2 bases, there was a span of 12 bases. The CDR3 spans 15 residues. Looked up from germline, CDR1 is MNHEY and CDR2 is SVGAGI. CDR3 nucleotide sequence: TGTGCCAGCAGTCCTGACCAAGCGACTAATGAAAAACTGTTTTTT. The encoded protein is CASSPDQATNEKLFF.

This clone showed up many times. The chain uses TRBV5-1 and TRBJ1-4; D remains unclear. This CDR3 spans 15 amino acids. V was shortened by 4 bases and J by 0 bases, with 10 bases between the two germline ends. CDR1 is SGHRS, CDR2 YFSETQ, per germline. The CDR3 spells CASSMRVATNEKLFF. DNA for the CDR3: TGCGCCAGCAGCATGAGGGTTGCAACTAATGAAAAACTGTTTTTT.

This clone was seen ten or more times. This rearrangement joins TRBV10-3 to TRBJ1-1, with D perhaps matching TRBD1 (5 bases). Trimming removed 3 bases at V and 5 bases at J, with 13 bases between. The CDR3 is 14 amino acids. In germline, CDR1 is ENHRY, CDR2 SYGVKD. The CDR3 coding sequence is TGTGCCATCAGTGATCGGGGGGTGGAGACTGAAGCTTTCTTT. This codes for CAISDRGVETEAFF.

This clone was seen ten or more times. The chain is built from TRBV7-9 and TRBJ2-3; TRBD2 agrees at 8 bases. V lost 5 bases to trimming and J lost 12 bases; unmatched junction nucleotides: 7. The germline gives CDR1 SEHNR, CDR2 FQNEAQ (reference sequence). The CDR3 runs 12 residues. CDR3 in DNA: TGTGCCAGCAGCCCACTCCGGGGGGGACAGTATTTT. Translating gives CASSPLRGGQYF.

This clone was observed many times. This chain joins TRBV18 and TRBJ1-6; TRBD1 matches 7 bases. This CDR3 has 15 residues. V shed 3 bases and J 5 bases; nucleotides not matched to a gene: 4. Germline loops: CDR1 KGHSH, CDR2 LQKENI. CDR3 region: CASSPPGQNNSPLHF. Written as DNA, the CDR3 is TGTGCCAGCTCACCCCCGGGACAGAATAATTCACCCCTCCACTTT.

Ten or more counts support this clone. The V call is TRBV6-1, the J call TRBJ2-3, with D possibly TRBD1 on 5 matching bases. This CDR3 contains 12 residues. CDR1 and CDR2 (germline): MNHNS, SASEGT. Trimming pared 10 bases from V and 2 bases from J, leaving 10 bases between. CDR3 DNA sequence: TGTGCCACCAAGGACAACACAGATACGCAGTATTTT. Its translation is CATKDNTDTQYF.

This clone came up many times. CDR3 sequence: CASSPLGTEAFF. The CDR3 coding sequence is TGTGCCAGCAGTCCGCTCGGTACTGAAGCTTTCTTT. The rearrangement uses TRBV6-5 and TRBJ1-1; D is unclear. Trimming stripped 5 bases from V and 5 bases from J, with 9 bases between. The germline V gene has CDR1 MNHEY and CDR2 SVGAGI. There are 12 residues in the CDR3.

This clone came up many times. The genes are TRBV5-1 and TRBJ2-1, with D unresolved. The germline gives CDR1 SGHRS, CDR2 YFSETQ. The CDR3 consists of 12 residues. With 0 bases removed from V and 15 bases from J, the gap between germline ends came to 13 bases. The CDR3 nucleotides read TGCGCCAGCAGCTTGGTAGTGTGTGTGGTGTTCTTC. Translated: CASSLVVCVVFF.

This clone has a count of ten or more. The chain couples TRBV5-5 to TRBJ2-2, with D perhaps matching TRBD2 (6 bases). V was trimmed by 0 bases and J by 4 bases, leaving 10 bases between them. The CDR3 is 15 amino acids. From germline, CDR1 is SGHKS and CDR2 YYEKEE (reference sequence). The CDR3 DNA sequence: TGTGCCAGCAGCTTGGTGGTGGGGGGCACCGGGGAGCTGTTTTTT. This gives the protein CASSLVVGGTGELFF.

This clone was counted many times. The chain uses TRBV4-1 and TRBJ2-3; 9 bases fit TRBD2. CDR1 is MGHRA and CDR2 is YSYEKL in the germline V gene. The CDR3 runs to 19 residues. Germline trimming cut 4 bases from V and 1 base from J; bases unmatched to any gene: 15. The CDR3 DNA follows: TGCGCCAGCAGCCCGTTCGGACCGGGACTAGCATCGCGCACAGATACGCAGTATTTT. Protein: CASSPFGPGLASRTDTQYF.

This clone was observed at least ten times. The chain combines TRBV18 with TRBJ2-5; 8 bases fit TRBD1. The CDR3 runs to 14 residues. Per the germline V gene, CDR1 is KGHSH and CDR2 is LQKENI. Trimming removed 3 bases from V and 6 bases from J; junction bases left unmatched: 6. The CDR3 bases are TGTGCCAGCTCACCTCCAGGGGGCAGACAGACCCAGTACTTC. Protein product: CASSPPGGRQTQYF.

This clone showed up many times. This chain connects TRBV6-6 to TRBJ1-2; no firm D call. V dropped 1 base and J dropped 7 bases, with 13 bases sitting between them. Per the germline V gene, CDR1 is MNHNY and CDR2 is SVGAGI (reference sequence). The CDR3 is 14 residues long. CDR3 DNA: TGTGCCAGCAGTTACTTCCCCCTAACGTCTGGCTACACCTTC. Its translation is CASSYFPLTSGYTF.

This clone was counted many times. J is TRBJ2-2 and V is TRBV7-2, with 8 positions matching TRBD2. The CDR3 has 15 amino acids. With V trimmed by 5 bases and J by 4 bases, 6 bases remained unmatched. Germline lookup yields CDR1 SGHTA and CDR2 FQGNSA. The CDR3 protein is CASSPGLVFTGELFF. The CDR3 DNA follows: TGTGCCAGCAGCCCGGGACTAGTATTCACCGGGGAGCTGTTTTTT.

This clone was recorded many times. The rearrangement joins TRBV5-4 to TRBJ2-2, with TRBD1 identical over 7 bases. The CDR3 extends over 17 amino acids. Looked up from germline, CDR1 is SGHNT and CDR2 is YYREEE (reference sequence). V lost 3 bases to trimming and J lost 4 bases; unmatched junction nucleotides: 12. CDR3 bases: TGTGCCAGCAGCTCAGCCAGCCGGGACAGACTCACCGGGGAGCTGTTTTTT. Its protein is CASSSASRDRLTGELFF.

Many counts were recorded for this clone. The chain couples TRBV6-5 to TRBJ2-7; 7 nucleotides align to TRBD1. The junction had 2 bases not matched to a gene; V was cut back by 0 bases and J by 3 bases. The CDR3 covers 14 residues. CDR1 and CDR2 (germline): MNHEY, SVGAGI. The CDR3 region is CASSYSQGNYEQYF. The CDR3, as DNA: TGTGCCAGCAGTTACTCACAGGGGAACTACGAGCAGTACTTC.

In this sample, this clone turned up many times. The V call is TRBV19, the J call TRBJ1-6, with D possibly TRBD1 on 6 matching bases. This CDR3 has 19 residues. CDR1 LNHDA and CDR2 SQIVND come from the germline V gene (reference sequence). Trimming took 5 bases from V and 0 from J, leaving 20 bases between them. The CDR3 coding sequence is TGTGCCAGTAGTTTTTTTGGACAGAAACATAGCTCCTATAATTCACCCCTCCACTTT. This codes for CASSFFGQKHSSYNSPLHF. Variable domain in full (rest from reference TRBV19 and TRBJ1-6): DGGITQSPKYLFRKEGQNVTLSCEQNLNHDAMYWYRQDPGQGLRLIYYSQIVNDFQKGDIAEGYSVSREKKESFPLTVTSAQKNPTAFYLCASSFFGQKHSSYNSPLHFGNGTRLTVT.

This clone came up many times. The CDR3, as DNA: TGTGCCAGATTGGCCCATTCTTCCGGGAAGTCAGAGCAGTACTTC. Translated: CARLAHSSGKSEQYF. V and J are TRBV19 and TRBJ2-7; D may be TRBD2 (5 bases). CDR1 and CDR2 from the germline V gene are LNHDA and SQIVND (reference sequence). V was pared by 9 bases and J by 7 bases, with 25 bases between. The CDR3 contains 15 residues.